This note documents a single TCR beta chain sequence. Its target is not known. This record belongs to a study of shared clonotypes between healthy human individuals. V was clipped by 5 bases and J by 8 bases, with 13 bases between them. Germline values: CDR1 MDHEN, CDR2 SYDVKM. This CDR3 region has 13 residues. Findings of the study overall: Sequencing depth was a factor that was expected to affect clonotype sharing among donors.

Evenly divided among several immunoSEQ plates was the genomic DNA of each subset. Data came from immunoSEQ multiplex PCR; TCRdb stores just in-frame clones and leaves some out. The data hold 2 million to 3 million clones, with over 85% observed a single time. The receptor's source is a man aged 18-30 years in good health. Some clones in this sample may be carry-over from other donors' samples. The chain uses TRBV28 and TRBJ2-1, with D perhaps TRBD2 (6 bases). Sequencing used naive CD4+ T cells from PBMCs. Subset here: CD45RA+ positively selected. CDR3 in DNA: TGTGCCAGCAGTATGACTAGTCGGGATGAGCAGTTCTTC. The encoded protein is CASSMTSRDEQFF.